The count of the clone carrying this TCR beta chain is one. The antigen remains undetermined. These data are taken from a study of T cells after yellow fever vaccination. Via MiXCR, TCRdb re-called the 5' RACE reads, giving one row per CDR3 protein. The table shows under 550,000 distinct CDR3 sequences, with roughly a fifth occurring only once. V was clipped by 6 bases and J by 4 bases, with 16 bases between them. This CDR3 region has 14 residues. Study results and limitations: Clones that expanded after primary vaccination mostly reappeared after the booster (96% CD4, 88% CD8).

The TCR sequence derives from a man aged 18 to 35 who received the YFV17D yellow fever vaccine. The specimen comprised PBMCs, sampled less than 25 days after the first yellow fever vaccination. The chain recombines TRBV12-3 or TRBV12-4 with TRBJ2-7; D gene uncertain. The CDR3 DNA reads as TGTGCCAGCAGCCCCTTTGACACCTGGTACGAGCAGTACTTC. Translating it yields CASSPFDTWYEQYF.